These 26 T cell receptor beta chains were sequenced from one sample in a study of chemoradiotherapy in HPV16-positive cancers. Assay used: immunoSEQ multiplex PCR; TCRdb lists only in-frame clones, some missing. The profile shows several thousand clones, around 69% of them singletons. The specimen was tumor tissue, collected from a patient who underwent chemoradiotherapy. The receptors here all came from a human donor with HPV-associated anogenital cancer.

CDR3 region: CASSPGTGSDEQFF. DNA for the CDR3: TGTGCCAGCAGTCCAGGGACAGGGTCGGATGAGCAGTTCTTC. The J gene is TRBJ2-1, the V gene TRBV27; 9 bases are shared with TRBD1. This CDR3 region has 14 residues. Germline V lookup: CDR1 MNHEY, CDR2 SMNVEV (reference sequence). The junction had 7 bases not matched to a gene; V was cut back by 5 bases and J by 8 bases.

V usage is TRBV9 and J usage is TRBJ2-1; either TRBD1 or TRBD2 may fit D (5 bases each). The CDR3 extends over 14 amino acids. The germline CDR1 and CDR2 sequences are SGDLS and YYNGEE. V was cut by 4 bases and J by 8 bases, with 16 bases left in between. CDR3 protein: CASSLPGGADEQFF. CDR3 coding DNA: TGTGCCAGCAGCCTCCCTGGGGGTGCTGATGAGCAGTTCTTC.

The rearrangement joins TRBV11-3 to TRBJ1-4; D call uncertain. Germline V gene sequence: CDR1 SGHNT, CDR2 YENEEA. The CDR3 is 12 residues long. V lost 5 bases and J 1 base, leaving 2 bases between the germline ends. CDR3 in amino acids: CASSQTNEKLFF. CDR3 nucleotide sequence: TGTGCCAGCAGCCAAACTAATGAAAAACTGTTTTTT.

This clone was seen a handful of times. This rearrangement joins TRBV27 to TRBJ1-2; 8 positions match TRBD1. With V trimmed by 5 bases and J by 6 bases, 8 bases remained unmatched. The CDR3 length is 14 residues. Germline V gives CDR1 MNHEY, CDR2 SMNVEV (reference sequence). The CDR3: CASSPTTGAHGYTF. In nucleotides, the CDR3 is TGTGCCAGCAGTCCCACGACAGGGGCCCATGGCTACACCTTC.

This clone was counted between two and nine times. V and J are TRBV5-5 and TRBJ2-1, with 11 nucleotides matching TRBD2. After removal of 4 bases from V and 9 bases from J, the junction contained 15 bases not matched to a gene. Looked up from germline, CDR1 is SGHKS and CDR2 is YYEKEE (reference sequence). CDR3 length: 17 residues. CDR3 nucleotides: TGTGCCAGCAGCCTCCTCGGTAGCGGGAGGGCCTCGGGTGAGCAGTTCTTC. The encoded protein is CASSLLGSGRASGEQFF.

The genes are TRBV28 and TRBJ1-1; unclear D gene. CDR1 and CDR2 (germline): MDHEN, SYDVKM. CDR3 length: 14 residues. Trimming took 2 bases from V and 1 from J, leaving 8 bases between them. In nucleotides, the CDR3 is TGTGCCAGCAGTTTAAGGCAGGCGAACACTGAAGCTTTCTTT. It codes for CASSLRQANTEAFF.

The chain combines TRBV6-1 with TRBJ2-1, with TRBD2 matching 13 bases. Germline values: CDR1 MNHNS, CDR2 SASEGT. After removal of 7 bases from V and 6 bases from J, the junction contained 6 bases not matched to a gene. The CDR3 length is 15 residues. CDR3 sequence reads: CASKGLAGPVNEQFF. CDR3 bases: TGTGCCAGCAAGGGACTAGCGGGGCCAGTCAATGAGCAGTTCTTC.

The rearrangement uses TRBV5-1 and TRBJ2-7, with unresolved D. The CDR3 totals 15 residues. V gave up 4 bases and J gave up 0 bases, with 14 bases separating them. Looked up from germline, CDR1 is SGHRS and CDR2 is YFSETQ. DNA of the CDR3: TGCGCCAGCAGCACTCTAGACGGTAGCTCCTACGAGCAGTACTTC. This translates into CASSTLDGSSYEQYF.

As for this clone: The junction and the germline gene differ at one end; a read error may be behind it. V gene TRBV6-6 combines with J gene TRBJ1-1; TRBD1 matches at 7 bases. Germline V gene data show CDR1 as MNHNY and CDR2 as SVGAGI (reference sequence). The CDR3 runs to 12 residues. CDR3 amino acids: CASSSGQAWPSF. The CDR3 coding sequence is TGTGCCAGCAGTAGTGGACAGGCGTGGCCCTCGTTC.

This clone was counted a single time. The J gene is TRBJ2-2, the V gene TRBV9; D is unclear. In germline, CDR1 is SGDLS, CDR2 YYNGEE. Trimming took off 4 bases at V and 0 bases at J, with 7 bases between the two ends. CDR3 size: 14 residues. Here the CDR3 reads CASSLTANTGELFF. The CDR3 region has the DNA TGTGCCAGCAGCTTAACCGCGAACACCGGGGAGCTGTTTTTT. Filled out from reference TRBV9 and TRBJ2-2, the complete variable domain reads DSGVTQTPKHLITATGQRVTLRCSPRSGDLSVYWYQQSLDQGLQFLIQYYNGEERAKGNILERFSAQQFPDLHSELNLSSLELGDSALYFCASSLTANTGELFFGEGSRLTVL.

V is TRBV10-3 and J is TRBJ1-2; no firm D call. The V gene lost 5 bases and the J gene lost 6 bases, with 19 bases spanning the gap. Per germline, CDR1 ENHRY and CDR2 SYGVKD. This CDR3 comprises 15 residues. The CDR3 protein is CAISSGRNVPNGYTF. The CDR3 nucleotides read TGTGCCATCAGTTCAGGACGCAACGTCCCTAATGGCTACACCTTC.

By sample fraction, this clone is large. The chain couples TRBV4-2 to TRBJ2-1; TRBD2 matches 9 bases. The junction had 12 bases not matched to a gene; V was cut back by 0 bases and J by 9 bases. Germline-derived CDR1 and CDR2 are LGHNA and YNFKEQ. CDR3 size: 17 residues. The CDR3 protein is CASSQDPLAGNVPEQFF. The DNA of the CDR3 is TGTGCCAGCAGCCAAGATCCCCTAGCGGGGAACGTGCCTGAGCAGTTCTTC.

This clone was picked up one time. CDR3 nucleotide sequence: TGTGCCAGCAGTGAATTTCAGGGGGCGAACTATGGCTACACCTTC. This gives the protein CASSEFQGANYGYTF. The chain uses TRBV6-1 and TRBJ1-2; the match to TRBD1 covers 8 bases. CDR1 is MNHNS, CDR2 SASEGT, per germline. The CDR3 length is 15 residues. V lost 2 bases and J lost 2; bases outside the gene matches: 4.

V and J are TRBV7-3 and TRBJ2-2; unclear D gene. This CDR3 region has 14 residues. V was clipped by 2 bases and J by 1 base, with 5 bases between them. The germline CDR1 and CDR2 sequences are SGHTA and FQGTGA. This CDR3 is CASSLFQNTGELFF. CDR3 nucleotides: TGTGCCAGCAGCTTATTCCAGAACACCGGGGAGCTGTTTTTT.

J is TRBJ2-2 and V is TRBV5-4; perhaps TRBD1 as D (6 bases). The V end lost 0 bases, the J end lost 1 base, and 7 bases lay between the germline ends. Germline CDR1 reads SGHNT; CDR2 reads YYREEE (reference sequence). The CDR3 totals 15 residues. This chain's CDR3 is CASSLDRVNTGELFF. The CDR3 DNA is TGTGCCAGCAGCTTGGACAGGGTGAACACCGGGGAGCTGTTTTTT. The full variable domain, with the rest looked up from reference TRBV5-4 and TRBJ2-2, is ETGVTQSPTHLIKTRGQQVTLRCSSQSGHNTVSWYQQALGQGPQFIFQYYREEENGRGNFPPRFSGLQFPNYSSELNVNALELDDSALYLCASSLDRVNTGELFFGEGSRLTVL.

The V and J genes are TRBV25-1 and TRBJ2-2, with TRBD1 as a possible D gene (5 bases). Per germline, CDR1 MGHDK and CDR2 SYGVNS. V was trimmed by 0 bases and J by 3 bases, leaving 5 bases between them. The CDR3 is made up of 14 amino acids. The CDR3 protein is CASSEYRDTGELFF. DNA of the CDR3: TGTGCCAGCAGTGAATACAGGGACACCGGGGAGCTGTTTTTT.

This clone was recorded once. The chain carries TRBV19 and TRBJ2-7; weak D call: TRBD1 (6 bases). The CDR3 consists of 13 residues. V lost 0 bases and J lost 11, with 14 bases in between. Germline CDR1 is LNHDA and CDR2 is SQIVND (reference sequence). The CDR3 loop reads CASSIDRTGSKYF. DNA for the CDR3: TGTGCCAGTAGTATAGACCGAACAGGGTCTAAGTACTTC.

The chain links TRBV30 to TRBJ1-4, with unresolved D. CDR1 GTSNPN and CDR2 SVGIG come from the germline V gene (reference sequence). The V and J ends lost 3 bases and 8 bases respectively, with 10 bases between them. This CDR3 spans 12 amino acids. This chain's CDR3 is CAWSQIKEKLFF. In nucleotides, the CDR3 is TGTGCCTGGAGCCAGATTAAGGAAAAACTGTTTTTT.

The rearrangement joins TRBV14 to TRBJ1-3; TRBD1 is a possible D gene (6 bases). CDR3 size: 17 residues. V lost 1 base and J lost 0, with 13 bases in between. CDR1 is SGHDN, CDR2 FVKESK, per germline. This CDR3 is CASSQARTVLSGNTIYF. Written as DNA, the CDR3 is TGTGCCAGCAGCCAAGCCCGGACAGTCCTCTCTGGAAACACCATATATTTT.

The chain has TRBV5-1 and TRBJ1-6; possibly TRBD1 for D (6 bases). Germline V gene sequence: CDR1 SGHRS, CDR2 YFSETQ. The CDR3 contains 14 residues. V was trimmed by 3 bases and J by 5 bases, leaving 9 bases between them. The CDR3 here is CASSSGQHNSPLHF. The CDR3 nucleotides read TGCGCCAGCAGCTCCGGACAGCATAATTCACCCCTCCACTTT. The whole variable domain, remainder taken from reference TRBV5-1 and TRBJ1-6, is KAGVTQTPRYLIKTRGQQVTLSCSPISGHRSVSWYQQTPGQGLQFLFEYFSETQRNKGNFPGRFSGRQFSNSRSEMNVSTLELGDSALYLCASSSGQHNSPLHFGNGTRLTVT.

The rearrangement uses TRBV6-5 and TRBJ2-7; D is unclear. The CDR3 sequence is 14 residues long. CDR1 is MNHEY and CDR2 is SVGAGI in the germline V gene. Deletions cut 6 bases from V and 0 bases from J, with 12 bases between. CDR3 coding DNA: TGTGCCAGCAGACGAAAGACGGACTCCTACGAGCAGTACTTC. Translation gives CASRRKTDSYEQYF.

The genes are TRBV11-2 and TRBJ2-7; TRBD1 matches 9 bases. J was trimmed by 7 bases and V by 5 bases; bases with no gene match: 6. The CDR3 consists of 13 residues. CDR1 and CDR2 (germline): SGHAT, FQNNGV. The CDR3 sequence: CASSPGTGREQYF. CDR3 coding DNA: TGTGCCAGCAGCCCCGGGACAGGGAGGGAGCAGTACTTC. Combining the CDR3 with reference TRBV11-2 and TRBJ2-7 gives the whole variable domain EAGVAQSPRYKIIEKRQSVAFWCNPISGHATLYWYQQILGQGPKLLIQFQNNGVVDDSQLPKDRFSAERLKGVDSTLKIQPAKLEDSAVYLCASSPGTGREQYFGPGTRLTVT.

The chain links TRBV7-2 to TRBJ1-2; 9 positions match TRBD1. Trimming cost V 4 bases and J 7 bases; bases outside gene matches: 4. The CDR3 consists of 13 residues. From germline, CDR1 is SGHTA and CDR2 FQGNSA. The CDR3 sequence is CASSSSTGGGYTF. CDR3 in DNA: TGTGCCAGCAGCTCGTCGACAGGGGGTGGCTACACCTTC.

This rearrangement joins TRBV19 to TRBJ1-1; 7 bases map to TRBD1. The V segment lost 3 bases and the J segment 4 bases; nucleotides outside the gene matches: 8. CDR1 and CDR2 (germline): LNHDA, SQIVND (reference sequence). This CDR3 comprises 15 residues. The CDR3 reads CASSISATGITEAFF. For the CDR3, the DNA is TGTGCCAGTAGTATTTCCGCGACAGGGATCACTGAAGCTTTCTTT.

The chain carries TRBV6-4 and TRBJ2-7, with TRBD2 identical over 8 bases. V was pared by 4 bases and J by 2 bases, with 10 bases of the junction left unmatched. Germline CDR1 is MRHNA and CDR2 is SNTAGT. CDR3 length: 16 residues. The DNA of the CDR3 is TGTGCCAGCAGTGCCCTGATAGCGGGGTCAACCTACGAGCAGTACTTC. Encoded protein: CASSALIAGSTYEQYF.

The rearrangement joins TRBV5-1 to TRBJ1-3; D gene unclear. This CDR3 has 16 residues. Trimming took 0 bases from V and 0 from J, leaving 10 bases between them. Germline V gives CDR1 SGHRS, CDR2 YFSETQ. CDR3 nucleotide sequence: TGCGCCAGCAGCTTGGGTCGGTTATCCTCTGGAAACACCATATATTTT. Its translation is CASSLGRLSSGNTIYF.